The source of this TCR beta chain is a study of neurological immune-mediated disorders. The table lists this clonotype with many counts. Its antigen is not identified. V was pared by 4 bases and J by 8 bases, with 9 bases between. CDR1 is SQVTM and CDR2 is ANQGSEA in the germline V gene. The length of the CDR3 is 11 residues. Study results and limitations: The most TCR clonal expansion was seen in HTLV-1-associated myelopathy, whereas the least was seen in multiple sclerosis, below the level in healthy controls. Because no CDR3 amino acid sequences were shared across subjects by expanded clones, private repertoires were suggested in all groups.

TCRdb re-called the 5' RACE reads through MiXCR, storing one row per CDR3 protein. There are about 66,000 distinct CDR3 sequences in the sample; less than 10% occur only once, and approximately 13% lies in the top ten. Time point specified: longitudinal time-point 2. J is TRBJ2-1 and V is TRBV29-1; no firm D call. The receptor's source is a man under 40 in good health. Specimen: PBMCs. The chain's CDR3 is CSVAEVDEQFF. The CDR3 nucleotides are TGCAGCGTTGCGGAAGTAGATGAGCAGTTCTTC.